Sequencing of this T cell receptor beta chain was carried out in a study of blood T cells in healthy people across ages. The study, taken as a whole, reports: Fewer expanded clones and more diversity marked long-lived versus aged donors.

Through a sample-barcoded 5' primer and a J-beta primer mix, a second PCR was run for 7 to 11 cycles. TCRdb fed the 5' RACE reads into MiXCR, producing one record per CDR3 protein. Of 750,000 to 1,000,000 distinct CDR3 sequences listed, about 27% are singletons. The CDR3 totals 12 residues. Germline V gene lookup returns CDR1 SQVTM and CDR2 ANQGSEA. V trimming: 6 bases; J trimming: 13 bases; junction bases outside the gene matches: 11. Details on this clonotype: Antigen unknown.

This sample was shared with a second study, whose subject was T cells of mothers and their children.

The rearrangement uses TRBV29-1 and TRBJ2-1; TRBD1 matches 8 bases. Sequenced sample: blood. The receptor's source is a middle-aged woman in good health. This CDR3 is CSVQDREETQFF. The CDR3 DNA reads as TGCAGCGTCCAGGACAGGGAAGAGACCCAGTTCTTC.